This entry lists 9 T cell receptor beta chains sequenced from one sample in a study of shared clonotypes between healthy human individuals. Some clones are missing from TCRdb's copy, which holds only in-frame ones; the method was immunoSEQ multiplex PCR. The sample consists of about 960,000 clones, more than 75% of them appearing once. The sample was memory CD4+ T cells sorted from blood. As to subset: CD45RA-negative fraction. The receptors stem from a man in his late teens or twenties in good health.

The CDR3 bases are TGTGCCAGCTCCCAAGTGACAGGGAAGGATGGCTACACCTTC. Its translation: CASSQVTGKDGYTF. The chain uses TRBV5-6 and TRBJ1-2, with 7 bases matching TRBD1. The CDR3 runs to 14 residues. Germline V gene data show CDR1 as SGHDT and CDR2 as YYEEEE. Trimming cost V 7 bases and J 6 bases; bases outside gene matches: 12. Full variable domain (missing parts from reference TRBV5-6 and TRBJ1-2): DAGVTQSPTHLIKTRGQQVTLRCSPKSGHDTVSWYQQALGQGPQFIFQYYEEEERQRGNFPDRFSGHQFPNYSSELNVNALLLGDSALYLCASSQVTGKDGYTFGSGTRLTVV.

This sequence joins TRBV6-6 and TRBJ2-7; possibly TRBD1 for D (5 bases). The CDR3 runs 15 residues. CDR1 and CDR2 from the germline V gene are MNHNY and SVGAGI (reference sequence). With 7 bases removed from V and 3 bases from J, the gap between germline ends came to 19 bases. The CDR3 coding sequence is TGTGCCAGCACCTCCATGGGGCCGGTGGGCTACGAGCAGTACTTC. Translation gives CASTSMGPVGYEQYF.

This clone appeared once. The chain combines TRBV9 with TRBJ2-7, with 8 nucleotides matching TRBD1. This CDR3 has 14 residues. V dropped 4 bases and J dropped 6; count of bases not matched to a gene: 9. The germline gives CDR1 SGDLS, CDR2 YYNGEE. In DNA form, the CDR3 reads TGTGCCAGCAGCCCCCGGACAGGGACGGGCGAGCAGTACTTC. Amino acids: CASSPRTGTGEQYF.

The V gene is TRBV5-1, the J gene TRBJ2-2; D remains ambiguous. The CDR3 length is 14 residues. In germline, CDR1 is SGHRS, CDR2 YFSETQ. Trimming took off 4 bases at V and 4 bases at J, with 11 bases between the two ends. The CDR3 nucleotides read TGCGCCAGCAGCCCCGCTCTAGTCACCGGGGAGCTGTTTTTT. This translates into CASSPALVTGELFF.

DNA of the CDR3: TGTGCCAGCAGTTACAGTGGACAGTATCCAAATTCACCCCTCCACTTT. As protein: CASSYSGQYPNSPLHF. The J gene is TRBJ1-6, the V gene TRBV6-5; D is possibly TRBD1 (6 bases). V lost 2 bases, J lost 7 bases, and 15 bases lay in between. CDR1 MNHEY and CDR2 SVGAGI come from the germline V gene. The CDR3 is 16 residues long.

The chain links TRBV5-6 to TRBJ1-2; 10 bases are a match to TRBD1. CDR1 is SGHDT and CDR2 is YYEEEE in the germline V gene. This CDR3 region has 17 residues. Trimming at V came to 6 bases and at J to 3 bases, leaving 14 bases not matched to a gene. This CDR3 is CASTLRRGQGFDYGYTF. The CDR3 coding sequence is TGTGCCAGCACCCTCAGGAGGGGACAGGGGTTCGACTATGGCTACACCTTC.

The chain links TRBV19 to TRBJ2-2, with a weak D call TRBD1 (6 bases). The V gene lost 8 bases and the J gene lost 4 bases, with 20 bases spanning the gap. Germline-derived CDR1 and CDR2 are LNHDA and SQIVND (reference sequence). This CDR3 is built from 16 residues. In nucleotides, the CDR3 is TGTGCCAGTGCCTCGCCGGGGACATGGGGCACCGGGGAGCTGTTTTTT. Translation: CASASPGTWGTGELFF. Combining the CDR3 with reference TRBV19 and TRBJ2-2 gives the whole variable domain DGGITQSPKYLFRKEGQNVTLSCEQNLNHDAMYWYRQDPGQGLRLIYYSQIVNDFQKGDIAEGYSVSREKKESFPLTVTSAQKNPTAFYLCASASPGTWGTGELFFGEGSRLTVL.

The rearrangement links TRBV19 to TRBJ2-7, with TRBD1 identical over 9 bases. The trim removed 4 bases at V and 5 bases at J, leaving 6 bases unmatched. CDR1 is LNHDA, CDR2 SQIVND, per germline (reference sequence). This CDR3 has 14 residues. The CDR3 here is CASSTTGGKDEQYF. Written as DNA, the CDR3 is TGTGCCAGTAGTACGACAGGGGGAAAGGACGAGCAGTACTTC.

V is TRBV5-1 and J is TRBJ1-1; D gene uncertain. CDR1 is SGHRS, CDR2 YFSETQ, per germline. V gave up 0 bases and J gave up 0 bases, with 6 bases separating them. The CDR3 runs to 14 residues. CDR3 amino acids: CASSLDRLNTEAFF. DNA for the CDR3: TGCGCCAGCAGCTTGGACAGATTGAACACTGAAGCTTTCTTT. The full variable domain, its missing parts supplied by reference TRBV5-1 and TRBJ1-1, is KAGVTQTPRYLIKTRGQQVTLSCSPISGHRSVSWYQQTPGQGLQFLFEYFSETQRNKGNFPGRFSGRQFSNSRSEMNVSTLELGDSALYLCASSLDRLNTEAFFGQGTRLTVV.